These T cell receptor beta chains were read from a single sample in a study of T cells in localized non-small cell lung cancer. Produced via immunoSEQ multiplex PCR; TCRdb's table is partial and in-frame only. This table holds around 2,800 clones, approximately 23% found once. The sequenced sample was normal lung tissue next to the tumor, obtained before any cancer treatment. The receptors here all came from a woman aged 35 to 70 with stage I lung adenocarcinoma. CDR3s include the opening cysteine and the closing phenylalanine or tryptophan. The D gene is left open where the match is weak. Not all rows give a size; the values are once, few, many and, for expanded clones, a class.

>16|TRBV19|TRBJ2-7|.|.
TGTGCCAGTAGTAGCCGCTGGGGAAGGGGGTCCTACGAGCAGTACTTC
CASSSRWGRGSYEQYF
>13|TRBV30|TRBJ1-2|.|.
TGTGCCTGGAGGACAGGTCCCCACTATGGCTACACCTTC
CAWRTGPHYGYTF
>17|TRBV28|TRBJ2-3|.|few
TGTGCCAGCAGCACATTCCCATGGACTTCCGCCAGTTATACGCAGTATTTT
CASSTFPWTSASYTQYF
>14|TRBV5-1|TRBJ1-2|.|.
TGCGCCAGCAGTCCCCATCAAGCTAACTATGGCTACACCTTC
CASSPHQANYGYTF
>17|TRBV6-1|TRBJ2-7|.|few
TGTGCCAGCAGTGAAGCTTATGGGCAGGGGATCCTCTACGGGCAGTACTTC
CASSEAYGQGILYGQYF
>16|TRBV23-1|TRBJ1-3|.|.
TGCGCCAGCAGTCAATCCCCGGGGCACAGAGGAAACACCATATATTTT
CASSQSPGHRGNTIYF
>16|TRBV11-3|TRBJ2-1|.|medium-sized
TGTGCCAGCAGCTCTAGGCGACTGGGCTCCTACAATGAGCAGTTCTTC
CASSSRRLGSYNEQFF
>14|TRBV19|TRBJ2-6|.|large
TGTGCCAGCCAGGGGATTCCTGGGGCCAACGTCCTGACTTTC
CASQGIPGANVLTF
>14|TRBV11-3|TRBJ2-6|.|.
TGTGCCAGCAGGCCCGACTCTGGGGCCAACGTCCTGACTTTC
CASRPDSGANVLTF
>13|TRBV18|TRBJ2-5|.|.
TGTGCCAGCTCACCACCGTATCTGGAGACCCAGTACTTC
CASSPPYLETQYF
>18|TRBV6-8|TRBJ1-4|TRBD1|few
TGTGCCAGCAGTGAGCAGGACAGGGGGCAGGCGAAACCCCGAAAACTGTTTTTT
CASSEQDRGQAKPRKLFF
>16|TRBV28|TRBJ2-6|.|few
TGTGCCAGCAGTCTTCGTGACAGGTTTGGGGCCAACGTCCTGACTTTC
CASSLRDRFGANVLTF
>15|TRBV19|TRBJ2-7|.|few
TGTGCCAGTAGTATAGGGTGGGACGTCTCCTACGAGCAGTACTTC
CASSIGWDVSYEQYF
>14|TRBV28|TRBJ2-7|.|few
TGTGCCAGCAGTTTAGGGGGGGCACGCCGGGAGCAGTACTTC
CASSLGGARREQYF
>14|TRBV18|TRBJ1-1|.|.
TGTGCCAGCTCACCGGCGGACCGGAACACTGAAGCTTTCTTT
CASSPADRNTEAFF
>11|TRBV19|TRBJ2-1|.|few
TGTGCCAGTAGTATCTACAATGAGCAGTTCTTC
CASSIYNEQFF
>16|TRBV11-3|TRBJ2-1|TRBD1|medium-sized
TGTGCCAGCAGCTTAGGCCCCGGGACAGGGTACAATGAGCAGTTCTTC
CASSLGPGTGYNEQFF